This entry is about one T cell receptor (beta chain). Antigen unknown. The source of the sample is a study of T cell responses to AZD1222 COVID-19 vaccine. Using immunoSEQ multiplex PCR, the repertoire was profiled, and TCRdb retains in-frame clones only, with some absent. The repertoire holds about 83,000 clones, with around 86% as singletons. Study observations and caveats: Spike-specific TCR breadth and depth grew following two AZD1222 doses. Donors, mostly white British, included more females; clonal diversity was possibly underestimated. Repertoires were sampled only after the peak T cell response. Seropositivity was recorded at baseline in only 6 or 7 AZD1222 recipients.

This CDR3 contains 13 residues. The germline V gene has CDR1 ENHRY and CDR2 SYGVKD. V lost 0 bases and J lost 8, with 11 bases in between. This clonotype was sampled from an adult in good health. Specimen: peripheral blood, collected on day 0 of AZD1222 vaccination. V gene TRBV10-3 combines with J gene TRBJ2-7, with TRBD1 as a possible D gene (6 bases). CDR3 sequence: CAISESGAPKQYF. CDR3 in DNA: TGTGCCATCAGTGAGTCGGGGGCGCCGAAGCAGTACTTC.